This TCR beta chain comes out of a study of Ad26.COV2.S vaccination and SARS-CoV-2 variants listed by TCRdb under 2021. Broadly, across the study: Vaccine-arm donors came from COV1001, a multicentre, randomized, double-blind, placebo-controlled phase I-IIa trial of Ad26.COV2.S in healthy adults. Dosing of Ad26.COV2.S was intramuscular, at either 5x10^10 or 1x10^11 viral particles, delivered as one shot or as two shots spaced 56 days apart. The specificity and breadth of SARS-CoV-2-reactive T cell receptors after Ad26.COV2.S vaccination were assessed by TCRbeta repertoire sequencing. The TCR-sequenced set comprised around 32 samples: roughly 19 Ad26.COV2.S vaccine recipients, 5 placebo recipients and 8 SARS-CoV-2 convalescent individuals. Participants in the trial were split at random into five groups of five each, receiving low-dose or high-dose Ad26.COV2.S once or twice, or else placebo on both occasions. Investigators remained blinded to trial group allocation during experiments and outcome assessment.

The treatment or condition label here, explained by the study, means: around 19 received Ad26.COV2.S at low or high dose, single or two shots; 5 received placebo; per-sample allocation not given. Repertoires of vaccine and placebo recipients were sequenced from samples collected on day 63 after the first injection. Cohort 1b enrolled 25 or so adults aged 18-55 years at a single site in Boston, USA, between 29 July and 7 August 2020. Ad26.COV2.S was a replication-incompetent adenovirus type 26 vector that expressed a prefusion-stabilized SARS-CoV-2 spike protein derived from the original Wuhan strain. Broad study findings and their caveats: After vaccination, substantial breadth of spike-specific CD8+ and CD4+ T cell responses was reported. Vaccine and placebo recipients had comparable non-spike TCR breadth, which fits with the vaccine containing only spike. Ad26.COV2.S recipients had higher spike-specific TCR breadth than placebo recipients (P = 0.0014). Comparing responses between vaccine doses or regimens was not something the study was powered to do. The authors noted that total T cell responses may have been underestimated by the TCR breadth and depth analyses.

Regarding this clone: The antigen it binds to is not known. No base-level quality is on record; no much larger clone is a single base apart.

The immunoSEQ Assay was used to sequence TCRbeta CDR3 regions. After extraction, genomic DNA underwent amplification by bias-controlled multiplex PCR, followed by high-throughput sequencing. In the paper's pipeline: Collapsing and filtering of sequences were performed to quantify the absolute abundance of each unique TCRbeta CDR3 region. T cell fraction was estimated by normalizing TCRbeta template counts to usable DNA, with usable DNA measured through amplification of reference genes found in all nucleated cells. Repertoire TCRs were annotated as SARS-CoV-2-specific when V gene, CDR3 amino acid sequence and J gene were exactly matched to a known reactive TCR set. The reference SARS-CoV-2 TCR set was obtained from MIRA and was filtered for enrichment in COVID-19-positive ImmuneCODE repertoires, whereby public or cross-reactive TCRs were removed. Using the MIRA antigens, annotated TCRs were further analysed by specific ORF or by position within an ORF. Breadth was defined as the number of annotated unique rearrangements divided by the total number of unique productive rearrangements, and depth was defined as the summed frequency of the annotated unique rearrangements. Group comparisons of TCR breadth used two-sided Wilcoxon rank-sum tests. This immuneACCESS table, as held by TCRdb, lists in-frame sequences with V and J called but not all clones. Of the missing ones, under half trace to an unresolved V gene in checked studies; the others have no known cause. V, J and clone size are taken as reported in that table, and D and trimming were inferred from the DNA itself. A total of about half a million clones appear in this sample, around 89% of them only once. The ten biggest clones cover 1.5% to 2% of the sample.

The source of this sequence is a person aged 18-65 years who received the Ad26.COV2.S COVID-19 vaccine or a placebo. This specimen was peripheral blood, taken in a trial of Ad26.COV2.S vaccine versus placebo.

This receptor carries the CDR3 CASSRRRDRASPLHF. The DNA sequence is TGTGCCAGTAGCCGCCGCCGGGACAGGGCTTCACCCCTCCACTTT. The chain was built from TRBV19 and TRBJ1-6, and 9 junction bases match TRBD1. Ends trimmed: V by 6 bases, J by 9 bases; bases unmatched to a gene: 9. From a lookup of the germline V gene (reference sequence), CDR1 and CDR2 are LNHDA and SQIVND. From cysteine to phenylalanine, the CDR3 is 15 amino acids long. This entry keeps only the CDR3 DNA: 45 bases, framed from base 1.